This T cell receptor beta chain was captured in a study of metastatic and nonmetastatic thyroid tumors. Study background: Repertoires of blood and of tissue (tumor or nodule) from malignant and benign thyroid patients were compared. Whole-study findings and limits: Reports indicated that malignant thyroid tumors showed significantly higher TCR beta diversity than benign nodules did, in blood and tumor.

TCRdb re-analyzed the PCR reads through MiXCR. The sample yields 20,000 to 25,000 clones, 15% to 18% seen once. Trimming at V came to 8 bases and at J to 7 bases, leaving 6 bases not matched to a gene. The germline V gene encodes CDR1 MNHEY and CDR2 SVGEGT. There are 13 residues in the CDR3. All patients reached thyroid surgery having received no treatment beforehand. A few counts support this clone. The antigen is undetermined. The source of this sequence is a female donor with papillary thyroid cancer or a benign thyroid nodule (not recorded which). Some clones in this sample may be carry-over from other donors' samples. The chain carries TRBV6-2 or TRBV6-3 and TRBJ2-1; TRBD2 agrees at 9 bases. Sequenced input: blood. Here the CDR3 DNA reads TGTGCCAGCCGGCGGGAGGGCCGGAATGAGCAGTTCTTC. This gives the protein CASRREGRNEQFF.